In its sample, the clone carrying this TCR beta chain ranks as medium-sized. This sample stems from a study of CD8+ T cells in alopecia areata. It was cDNA, reverse transcribed from extracted RNA, that served as the sequencing template. Profiled with immunoSEQ multiplex PCR; TCRdb holds only in-frame clones, not every one. There are 95,000 to 120,000 clones in the sample; around 55% occur only once, and around 20% lies in the top ten. V gave up 0 bases and J gave up 2 bases, with 8 bases separating them. This CDR3 comprises 16 residues. Germline V gene sequence: CDR1 LGHNA, CDR2 YSLEER. The gene calls are TRBV4-3 and TRBJ2-6; weak D call: TRBD2 (5 bases). Sequencing input: CD8+ T cells sorted from blood. The receptor was isolated from a human donor in good health. CDR3 nucleotides: TGCGCCAGCAGCCAAGATCACGGGGCTGGGGCCAACGTCCTGACTTTC. Translated, it gives CASSQDHGAGANVLTF.